A selection of T cell receptor beta chains follows, all from one sample in a study of STAT5B mutations in CD4+ large granular lymphocyte leukemia. Generated by immunoSEQ multiplex PCR, the TCRdb table keeps only in-frame clones and is missing some. The table includes tens of thousands of clones, roughly 81% detected once. The source material was CD4+ T cells from blood buffy coats. These receptors were obtained from a human donor in good health. CDR3s include the opening cysteine and the closing phenylalanine or tryptophan. A D gene is named only where the DNA matches it firmly. Size is stated for part of the rows, as once, few or many counts, or as a class when the clone is expanded.

NA	13	TRBV29-1	TRBD2	TRBJ2-5	CSVASGGKETQYF	TGCAGCGTTGCTAGCGGGGGGAAAGAGACCCAGTACTTC
NA	13	TRBV15	TRBD1	TRBJ1-1	CATRQGTGGKAFF	TGTGCCACCAGACAGGGCACAGGGGGGAAAGCTTTCTTT
NA	14	TRBV5-4	NA	TRBJ2-5	CASSLGQLQETQYF	TGTGCCAGCAGCTTGGGACAGCTCCAAGAGACCCAGTACTTC
NA	14	TRBV6-6	NA	TRBJ1-1	CASSNNGKGTEAFF	TGTGCCAGCAGCAATAATGGCAAGGGCACTGAAGCTTTCTTT
NA	12	TRBV29-1	NA	TRBJ2-1	CSAPGLRNEQFF	TGCAGCGCCCCGGGACTTAGGAATGAGCAGTTCTTC
NA	15	TRBV6-6	TRBD1	TRBJ1-2	CASSQSGTANYGYTF	TGTGCCAGCAGTCAATCCGGGACAGCTAACTATGGCTACACCTTC
NA	16	TRBV7-2	NA	TRBJ1-3	CASSLEPPRGWDTIYF	TGTGCCAGCAGCTTAGAGCCGCCAAGGGGGTGGGACACCATATATTTT
NA	14	TRBV2	NA	TRBJ1-5	CASSEAGPNQPQHF	TGTGCCAGCAGTGAGGCCGGGCCCAATCAGCCCCAGCATTTT
once	16	TRBV7-2	NA	TRBJ2-3	CASSLSVADRTDTQYF	TGTGCCAGCAGCTTATCTGTAGCGGACCGCACAGATACGCAGTATTTT
NA	15	TRBV7-7	NA	TRBJ2-5	CASSSGAGVQETQYF	TGTGCCAGCAGCTCTGGGGCAGGGGTGCAAGAGACCCAGTACTTC
few	15	TRBV4-2	TRBD1	TRBJ1-5	CASSQDPGQGQPQHF	TGTGCCAGCAGCCAAGATCCCGGACAGGGCCAGCCCCAGCATTTT
NA	15	TRBV18	NA	TRBJ1-2	CASSPPTAANYGYTF	TGTGCCAGCTCACCACCTACCGCAGCTAACTATGGCTACACCTTC
NA	14	TRBV9	NA	TRBJ2-3	CASSTGPSTDTQYF	TGTGCCAGCAGCACCGGGCCTTCCACAGATACGCAGTATTTT
NA	12	TRBV19	NA	TRBJ1-4	CASSWTDEKLFF	TGTGCCAGTAGCTGGACAGATGAAAAACTGTTTTTT
NA	16	TRBV5-6	NA	TRBJ1-3	CASSLTEKKPGNTIYF	TGTGCCAGCAGCTTGACTGAAAAAAAACCTGGAAACACCATATATTTT
once	17	TRBV7-2	TRBD1	TRBJ2-2	CASSLRDRVLGTGELFF	TGTGCCAGCAGCTTACGGGACAGGGTATTGGGCACCGGGGAGCTGTTTTTT
NA	13	TRBV6-6	TRBD1	TRBJ2-7	CASVRQGAYEQYF	TGTGCCAGCGTTCGACAGGGGGCATACGAGCAGTACTTC
NA	16	TRBV4-2	NA	TRBJ1-5	CASSYVLDSSDQPQHF	TGTGCCAGCAGCTACGTCCTGGACAGTAGTGATCAGCCCCAGCATTTT
NA	13	TRBV9	NA	TRBJ2-1	CASSVAWYNEQFF	TGTGCCAGCAGCGTAGCCTGGTACAATGAGCAGTTCTTC
NA	13	TRBV11-1	NA	TRBJ2-3	CASSSGSTDTQYF	TGTGCCAGCAGCTCGGGAAGCACAGATACGCAGTATTTT
NA	14	TRBV5-1	NA	TRBJ2-3	CASSSPPRTDTQYF	TGCGCCAGCAGCTCCCCTCCTCGCACAGATACGCAGTATTTT
NA	17	TRBV30	NA	TRBJ1-5	CAWGGRTTGNSNQPQHF	TGTGCCTGGGGGGGGAGAACTACGGGGAATAGCAATCAGCCCCAGCATTTT
NA	12	TRBV10-3	NA	TRBJ2-3	CAISDGADTQYF	TGTGCCATCAGTGATGGAGCAGATACGCAGTATTTT
few	11	TRBV30	NA	TRBJ1-2	CAWSAAYGYTF	TGTGCCTGGAGTGCGGCCTATGGCTACACCTTC
NA	15	TRBV7-7	TRBD2	TRBJ2-5	CASSSGLAGVETQYF	TGTGCTAGCAGCTCTGGACTAGCGGGAGTGGAGACCCAGTACTTC
few	13	TRBV7-2	NA	TRBJ2-7	CASRPPVSYEQYF	TGTGCCAGCAGACCTCCTGTTTCCTACGAGCAGTACTTC
NA	13	TRBV5-1	NA	TRBJ2-3	CASNQGIADTQYF	TGCGCCAGCAATCAGGGGATCGCAGATACGCAGTATTTT
NA	16	TRBV5-1	TRBD1	TRBJ1-2	CASSLPPLDRGKGYTF	TGCGCCAGCAGCTTGCCCCCATTGGACAGGGGGAAAGGCTACACCTTC
NA	11	TRBV9	NA	TRBJ1-2	CASSGLYGYTF	TGTGCCAGCAGCGGCCTCTATGGCTACACCTTC
NA	14	TRBV19	NA	TRBJ1-2	CASSTQGILLGYTF	TGTGCCAGTAGTACGCAGGGGATTCTTTTAGGCTACACCTTC
NA	12	TRBV7-9	NA	TRBJ1-1	CASSSMTGGAFF	TGTGCCAGCAGCTCGATGACTGGGGGAGCTTTCTTT
NA	13	TRBV15	NA	TRBJ1-2	CATSRGGQNGYTF	TGTGCCACCAGCAGAGGAGGACAGAATGGCTACACCTTC
NA	14	TRBV30	TRBD1	TRBJ2-3	CAWSRQGAGDTQYF	TGTGCCTGGAGTCGACAGGGGGCGGGAGATACGCAGTATTTT
NA	13	TRBV2	TRBD2	TRBJ2-3	CASTGLGGDTQYF	TGTGCCAGCACTGGACTAGGCGGAGATACGCAGTATTTT
few	13	TRBV5-1	NA	TRBJ2-2	CASSLEARGELFF	TGCGCCAGCAGCTTGGAGGCGCGAGGGGAGCTGTTTTTT
NA	15	TRBV28	NA	TRBJ1-3	CASSFHPGSGNTIYF	TGTGCCAGCAGTTTTCACCCAGGCTCTGGAAACACCATATATTTT
NA	15	TRBV5-1	TRBD1	TRBJ2-4	CASSLTGGGIDIQYF	TGCGCCAGCAGCTTGACAGGGGGCGGGATTGACATTCAGTACTTC
NA	13	TRBV10-3	NA	TRBJ1-2	CAISGRDDGPYTF	TGTGCCATCAGTGGCCGGGACGACGGCCCTTACACCTTC
NA	14	TRBV28	NA	TRBJ2-6	CASSSYSGANVLTF	TGTGCCAGCAGCTCCTACTCTGGGGCCAACGTCCTGACTTTC
few	16	TRBV19	TRBD1	TRBJ1-4	CASSATGGSTNEKLFF	TGTGCCAGTAGTGCCACAGGGGGATCAACTAATGAAAAACTGTTTTTT
NA	14	TRBV4-2	NA	TRBJ2-5	CASSQDFGKETQYF	TGTGCCAGCAGCCAAGATTTCGGGAAAGAGACCCAGTACTTC
NA	16	TRBV6-1	NA	TRBJ1-2	CASSEQAAGANYGYTF	TGTGCCAGCAGTGAACAGGCAGCTGGAGCTAACTATGGCTACACCTTC
NA	14	TRBV27	NA	TRBJ2-7	CASSLAGAPYEQYF	TGTGCCAGCAGTTTAGCTGGGGCCCCCTACGAGCAGTACTTC
NA	15	TRBV11-2	NA	TRBJ1-2	CASSSLRGPLYGYTF	TGTGCCAGCAGCTCCCTGCGAGGCCCCCTTTATGGCTACACCTTC
NA	15	TRBV2	TRBD1	TRBJ2-3	CASSPDRVKTDTQYF	TGTGCCAGCAGCCCGGACAGGGTGAAGACAGATACGCAGTATTTT
NA	12	TRBV7-9	NA	TRBJ1-5	CASSSPNQPQHF	TGTGCCAGCAGCTCGCCAAATCAGCCCCAGCATTTT
NA	15	TRBV27	TRBD1	TRBJ2-7	CASSIQGTGSYEQYF	TGTGCCAGCAGTATACAGGGGACGGGCTCCTACGAGCAGTACTTC
NA	14	TRBV6-1	NA	TRBJ1-1	CASSEYPRGSEAFF	TGTGCCAGCAGTGAATACCCTCGGGGTTCTGAAGCTTTCTTT
NA	12	TRBV19	NA	TRBJ2-3	CASSISADTQYF	TGTGCCAGTAGTATATCCGCGGATACGCAGTATTTT
NA	14	TRBV6-1	TRBD1	TRBJ1-6	CASRDGQANSPLHF	TGTGCCAGCAGAGACGGACAGGCTAATTCACCCCTCCACTTT